This entry features one T cell receptor beta chain sequence. V shed 2 bases, J shed 0 bases, and the junction held 7 bases outside the gene matches. The CDR3 length is 17 residues. Germline V gene lookup returns CDR1 MGHRA and CDR2 YSYEKL. The data belong to a study of blood T cell repertoires in COVID-19. Assay: immunoSEQ multiplex PCR; the TCRdb copy retains only in-frame clones and omits some. The sample carries some 250,000 clones, 82% recorded once. Sequenced material: PBMCs or T cells enriched from blood (not recorded which). The sequence derives from a man in his forties or fifties who had recovered from COVID-19. The gene calls are TRBV4-1 and TRBJ2-1; 7 positions agree with TRBD2. The CDR3 sequence: CASSQISRGSSYNEQFF. DNA of the CDR3: TGCGCCAGCAGCCAAATCTCCCGCGGGAGCTCCTACAATGAGCAGTTCTTC.